This record covers a single TCR beta chain. Its antigen is undetermined. Generated by immunoSEQ multiplex PCR, the TCRdb table keeps only in-frame clones and is missing some. The sample lists over 15,000 clones, 81% seen once, with about 5.8% in the top ten. This entry comes from a study of cytotoxic CD8 clonotypes in ibrutinib-treated CLL. Study details: Response sampling took place at median around 13 months of treatment, range 6 to 36. A mean of around 250,000 productive templates and 100,000 or so productive rearrangements was obtained per sample. Study observations and caveats: Clonality showed a rise at ibrutinib response that reversed toward baseline at progression. In comparison with age-matched healthy donors, baseline clonality was higher and tracked circulating CD8+ T-cell counts.

V shed 4 bases and J shed 0 bases, with 10 bases lying between them. CDR1 and CDR2 from the germline V gene are LNHDA and SQIVND (reference sequence). The CDR3 loop spans 14 amino acids. This chain joins TRBV19 and TRBJ2-7; unclear D gene. This TCR was sampled from a human donor with chronic lymphocytic leukemia. Here the sequenced sample was PBMCs, taken before ibrutinib treatment. The CDR3, as DNA: TGTGCCAGTAGTACAGGCGCGAGCTCCTACGAGCAGTACTTC. Protein sequence: CASSTGASSYEQYF.